One sample yielded the 5 T cell receptor beta chains listed below, sequenced in a study of shared clonotypes between healthy human individuals. Assay used: immunoSEQ multiplex PCR; TCRdb lists only in-frame clones, some missing. The table has about 1.1 million clones, about 80% seen once. Specimen: memory CD4+ T cells from PBMCs. As to subset: CD45RA-negative fraction. All receptors come from a man between 18 and 35 years old in good health. Some clones in this sample may be carry-over from other donors' samples.

The genes are TRBV5-6 and TRBJ1-5, with a weak D call TRBD1 (5 bases). The ends were cut back, 4 bases at V and 1 base at J, with 9 bases in the middle. The CDR3 has 14 amino acids. Germline V gene lookup returns CDR1 SGHDT and CDR2 YYEEEE. The CDR3 is CASSRTNSNQPQHF. CDR3 sequence (DNA): TGTGCCAGCAGCCGGACAAACAGCAATCAGCCCCAGCATTTT. The variable domain in full, with the rest retrieved from reference TRBV5-6 and TRBJ1-5, is DAGVTQSPTHLIKTRGQQVTLRCSPKSGHDTVSWYQQALGQGPQFIFQYYEEEERQRGNFPDRFSGHQFPNYSSELNVNALLLGDSALYLCASSRTNSNQPQHFGDGTRLSIL.

In nucleotides, the CDR3 is TGTGCCAGCTCACCTCCGGGACAGGGTATCGATGAGCAGTTCTTC. Its translation is CASSPPGQGIDEQFF. This chain uses TRBV18 with TRBJ2-1; TRBD1 agrees at 9 bases. Germline-derived CDR1 and CDR2 are KGHSH and LQKENI. V lost 3 bases, J lost 8 bases, and 8 bases stayed unmatched. The CDR3 contains 15 residues.

The V and J genes are TRBV29-1 and TRBJ1-2, with unresolved D. This CDR3 has 12 residues. From germline, CDR1 is SQVTM and CDR2 ANQGSEA. V was pared by 5 bases and J by 3 bases, with 10 bases between. This chain's CDR3 is CSVREDHYGYTF. CDR3 coding DNA: TGCAGCGTTAGGGAGGATCACTATGGCTACACCTTC.

This clone was detected only a few times. The chain links TRBV2 to TRBJ1-5; D is uncertain. Germline CDR1 reads SNHLY; CDR2 reads FYNNEI. V gave up 1 base and J gave up 9 bases, with 16 bases separating them. This CDR3 has 15 residues. The CDR3 sequence: CASSEEVKQGLPQHF. DNA for the CDR3: TGTGCCAGCAGTGAAGAGGTTAAGCAAGGTTTGCCCCAGCATTTT. Complete variable domain (other parts from reference TRBV2 and TRBJ1-5): EPEVTQTPSHQVTQMGQEVILRCVPISNHLYFYWYRQILGQKVEFLVSFYNNEISEKSEIFDDQFSVERPDGSNFTLKIRSTKLEDSAMYFCASSEEVKQGLPQHFGDGTRLSIL.

This clone occurred many times. The chain carries TRBV7-9 and TRBJ2-3; D tentatively fits TRBD1 or TRBD2 (6 bases each). Germline V gene sequence: CDR1 SEHNR, CDR2 FQNEAQ (reference sequence). This CDR3 is built from 17 residues. V lost 4 bases to trimming and J lost 2 bases, with 19 bases between them. The CDR3 DNA follows: TGTGCCAGCAGCTCTTCATCGGGGGCCTTCTTCACAGATACGCAGTATTTT. Translated: CASSSSSGAFFTDTQYF.